This T cell receptor beta chain emerged from a study of shared clonotypes between healthy human individuals (dated by TCRdb to the early 2020s). Study-level background: The cohort comprised two women and a few men aged 18 to 49 years. To increase sequencing depth and limit assay-specific biases, TCR repertoire library preparation and sequencing were carried out by different laboratories using diverse techniques. For each donor, CD4 naive and CD4 memory were each run on three plates, CD8 naive on two plates, and CD8 memory on one plate. Each donor's leukapheresis produced roughly between roughly 0.85 and 10 billion PBMCs. Blood TCR repertoires of about 5 healthy adults were deeply sequenced to estimate repertoire size and the extent of clonotype sharing between individuals.

Study-wide conclusions, independent of this receptor: Pairwise subsampling indicated that sequencing depth was expected to affect the degree of clonotype sharing among donors. Even with the large sequencing depth, rarefaction of the sorted-subset datasets indicated that sequencing was incomplete. Naive subsets generally had larger estimated clonotype richness than memory subsets did. Sampling was limited to blood, and TCR repertoires in tissue likely differ from TCR repertoires in blood. Because the study included a small number of donors, the genetic and exposure-history diversity represented was limited. Compared with non-shared clonotypes, clonotypes shared by all four sorted-subset donors had higher generation probabilities. Across a handful of donors, approximately 5% of naive CD4, 3.5% of naive CD8, under 2.5% of memory CD4, and approximately 0.4% of memory CD8 clonotypes were shared.

From cysteine to phenylalanine, the CDR3 is 15 amino acids long. The read is trimmed to its CDR3 DNA, 45 bases read in frame from base 1. The germline V gene specifies WSHSY as CDR1 and SAAADI as CDR2. The germline ends are 12 bases apart after V is trimmed by 4 bases and J by 0 bases. Using the deep immunoSEQ assay, multiplex PCR amplified TCR CDR3 regions from genomic DNA. Extracted genomic DNA from each cell subset was spread evenly across all wells of several immunoSEQ 96-well plates, with each plate serving as a replicate. For sorted subsets, each replicate PCR was loaded with 200 ng genomic DNA, equivalent to 30,000 or so T cell genomes. Purified libraries were quantified with a Qubit 3.0 fluorometer, sized on a Bioanalyzer 2100, and re-quantified with the KAPA Library Quantification kit. Each immunoSEQ 96-well plate was sequenced on its own single-read 150-cycle Illumina NextSeq 550 flow cell. Concerning the study's data processing: Because only junctional sequences without quality scores were contained in the immunoSEQ output, filtering matching that applied to full-length reads could not be performed. To assign V/J genes and CDR3, sequences were annotated against IMGT germline references using PyIR, a Python wrapper for IgBLAST v1.9. Any read was removed if the V/J assignment was weak (E-value above 1e-6), the CDR3 was missing, or the read contained stop codons, out-of-frame junctions, or ambiguous translated residues. A V3J clonotype was defined by an identical inferred V gene, J gene, and CDR3 amino acid sequence. The percentage overlap between two repertoires was calculated by dividing the number of shared unique clonotypes by the size of the smaller repertoire. Three approaches were used to assess repertoire richness: RTK rarefaction, the Chao1 estimator, and Recon v2.1 estimates of unobserved clonotypes. For all TCRbeta clonotypes obtained by the gDNA method from a few donors, generation probabilities were computed with OLGA. In TCRdb, the immuneACCESS table is reduced to in-frame sequences with V and J assigned. These tables do not hold every clone; where another copy was compared, an unresolved V gene accounts for under half, and the others remain unexplained. The DNA gave D and trimming, while V, J and clone size come from that table. Counted in this sample were roughly 500,000 clones; approximately 95% of them appeared once. 0.05% to 0.08% of the sample belongs to the ten largest clones.

Points on this clone: There is no known antigen for this receptor. The record has no base qualities; no much larger clone is one base away.

The donors were healthy, HIV-negative adults who had no recently reported acute infections or vaccinations. Every donor was a Caucasian adult living in Nashville, Tennessee, USA. CD4+ T cells were enriched by magnetic negative selection, after which naive cells were positively selected on CD45RA and the negative fraction was taken as the memory subset. Blood was collected by leukapheresis, and PBMCs were isolated by Ficoll-Histopaque density gradient centrifugation and then cryopreserved in liquid nitrogen vapor phase. Analytical flow cytometry was used to check the purity and quantity of every magnetically sorted T cell population. Each sorted fraction had its genomic DNA isolated and then quantified by UV absorbance on a Nanodrop 2000c.

What was sequenced was naive CD4+ T cells sorted from blood. The label giving this sample's cell subset or site can be read as: CD45RA+ positively selected. This TCR was recovered from a woman aged 25 to 45 in good health. The chain employs TRBV10-2 and TRBJ1-2; the D gene remains uncertain. The DNA sequence is as follows: TGCGCCAGCAGTGGTGCGGCGTTTTCTAACTATGGCTACACCTTC. Translated, this is CASSGAAFSNYGYTF.